The 14 T cell receptor beta chains presented below share a single source sample, sequenced in a study of T cells after yellow fever vaccination. TCRdb re-called the 5' RACE reads through MiXCR, storing one row per CDR3 protein. The sample shows around 230,000 distinct CDR3 sequences, around 6.7% of them seen only once. The specimen was CD4+ T cells sorted from PBMCs, collected on the day of the yellow fever booster vaccination. The receptor source for this set is a man younger than 45 who received the YFV17D yellow fever vaccine.

The sample holds many counts of this clonotype. This chain uses TRBV2 with TRBJ2-5; D possibly corresponds to TRBD2 (5 bases). The CDR3 consists of 13 residues. CDR1 and CDR2 from the germline V gene are SNHLY and FYNNEI. Trimming cost V 8 bases and J 3 bases, with 13 bases left between them. The CDR3 bases are TGTGCCAGCGGGCGCGGAGCGGAAGAGACCCAGTACTTC. Translation gives CASGRGAEETQYF.

The genes are TRBV30 and TRBJ1-6; the D is unclear. Trimming removed 1 base from V and 9 bases from J, with 7 bases in between. The CDR3 is made up of 12 amino acids. Germline loops: CDR1 GTSNPN, CDR2 SVGIG (reference sequence). CDR3 DNA: TGTGCCTGGAGTGACACGCTTTCACCCCTCCACTTT. This codes for CAWSDTLSPLHF.

This clonotype came up many times. This chain connects TRBV7-9 to TRBJ2-3; D not resolved. The CDR3 contains 17 residues. Germline loops: CDR1 SEHNR, CDR2 FQNEAQ (reference sequence). Trimming stripped 1 base from V and 0 bases from J, with 14 bases between. CDR3 nucleotide sequence: TGTGCCAGCAGCTTAGGGACGGTGGCCCTTAGCACAGATACGCAGTATTTT. Its protein is CASSLGTVALSTDTQYF. The full variable domain, its missing parts supplied by reference TRBV7-9 and TRBJ2-3, is DTGVSQNPRHKITKRGQNVTFRCDPISEHNRLYWYRQTLGQGPEFLTYFQNEAQLEKSRLLSDRFSAERPKGSFSTLEIQRTEQGDSAMYLCASSLGTVALSTDTQYFGPGTRLTVL.

The V call is TRBV10-3, the J call TRBJ2-1, with 7 bases that match TRBD1. The CDR3 spans 15 residues. Germline V gene data show CDR1 as ENHRY and CDR2 as SYGVKD. With V trimmed by 6 bases and J by 6 bases, 11 bases remained unmatched. The CDR3, as DNA: TGTGCCATCAGCTCTGACAGGGAAGTGAGCAATGAGCAGTTCTTC. Translation: CAISSDREVSNEQFF.

Written as DNA, the CDR3 is TGTGCCAGCAGTTTAAGAACCACTTACTCTGGAAACACCATATATTTT. Its protein product is CASSLRTTYSGNTIYF. The chain joins TRBV27 to TRBJ1-3; the D is unclear. Germline V lookup: CDR1 MNHEY, CDR2 SMNVEV (reference sequence). The CDR3 is 16 residues long. Trimming removed 2 bases at V and 0 bases at J, with 11 bases between.

The chain uses TRBV6-1 and TRBJ1-1; D gene ambiguous. The CDR3 extends over 14 amino acids. Trimming stripped 4 bases from V and 6 bases from J, with 15 bases between. CDR1 is MNHNS and CDR2 is SASEGT in the germline V gene. Here the CDR3 DNA reads TGTGCCAGCAGTGTCGATTACGTGGGCTCTGAAGCTTTCTTT. This sequence encodes CASSVDYVGSEAFF.

This clonotype was seen repeatedly, ten times or more. CDR3 bases: TGCAGTGCTAGAGTGGCGGGAGGCTCCTACAATGAGCAGTTCTTC. Amino acids: CSARVAGGSYNEQFF. This sequence joins TRBV20-1 and TRBJ2-1; 8 bases align to TRBD2. CDR3 size: 15 residues. The V segment lost 1 base and the J segment 0 bases; nucleotides outside the gene matches: 2. From germline, CDR1 is DFQATT and CDR2 SNEGSKA (reference sequence).

This clonotype was seen a few times. The chain has TRBV5-1 and TRBJ2-7; 10 bases fit TRBD2. The J segment lost 2 bases and the V segment lost 5 bases, leaving 10 bases of the junction unmatched. There are 16 residues in the CDR3. CDR1 and CDR2 from the germline V gene are SGHRS and YFSETQ. CDR3: CASSRTGTSATYEQYF. As DNA, the CDR3 is TGCGCCAGCAGTCGGACCGGGACTAGCGCAACCTACGAGCAGTACTTC.

This clonotype has ten or more counts. DNA for the CDR3: TGTGCCAGCAAATCCCACCGCTCTCGGCAGTTCTTC. Amino acid sequence: CASKSHRSRQFF. J is TRBJ2-1 and V is TRBV11-3, with D unresolved. This CDR3 has 12 amino acids. The V end lost 7 bases, the J end lost 12 bases, and 16 bases lay between the germline ends. Per the germline V gene, CDR1 is SGHNT and CDR2 is YENEEA.

This clonotype was found a few times. This chain connects TRBV19 to TRBJ1-1; 7 bases are shared with TRBD1. CDR1 is LNHDA and CDR2 is SQIVND in the germline V gene (reference sequence). Trimming removed 5 bases from V and 0 bases from J; junction bases left unmatched: 3. The CDR3 runs to 14 residues. The CDR3 DNA reads TGTGCCAGTAGTTGGGACAGCATGAACACTGAAGCTTTCTTT. As protein: CASSWDSMNTEAFF.

This clonotype was counted a few times. The V and J genes are TRBV18 and TRBJ2-1; possibly TRBD2 for D (6 bases). V shed 0 bases and J shed 5 bases, with 17 bases lying between them. Per the germline V gene, CDR1 is KGHSH and CDR2 is LQKENI. The CDR3 totals 17 residues. The DNA of the CDR3 is TGTGCCAGCTCACCACCGAATGTAAGGAGGGGCCACAATGAGCAGTTCTTC. Residues: CASSPPNVRRGHNEQFF.

The CDR3 protein is CASSLWGASGRAETQYF. The DNA of the CDR3 is TGTGCCAGCAGCTTATGGGGAGCTAGCGGGAGGGCCGAGACCCAGTACTTC. V and J are TRBV11-2 and TRBJ2-5; 12 nucleotides agree with TRBD2. Germline CDR1 SGHAT, CDR2 FQNNGV. There are 17 residues in the CDR3. J gave up 5 bases and V 2 bases, and 9 bases lay outside the gene matches. The full variable domain, completed using reference TRBV11-2 and TRBJ2-5, is EAGVAQSPRYKIIEKRQSVAFWCNPISGHATLYWYQQILGQGPKLLIQFQNNGVVDDSQLPKDRFSAERLKGVDSTLKIQPAKLEDSAVYLCASSLWGASGRAETQYFGPGTRLLVL.

This clonotype was counted only a few times. The gene calls are TRBV20-1 and TRBJ2-7; D call uncertain. Between the trimmed V and J ends, which lost 2 bases and 5 bases, there was a span of 4 bases. The CDR3 has 10 residues. Germline V gives CDR1 DFQATT, CDR2 SNEGSKA (reference sequence). In DNA form, the CDR3 reads TGCAGTGCTAGACAGGACGAGCAGTACTTC. It specifies CSARQDEQYF.

This clonotype was seen repeatedly, ten times or more. The CDR3 DNA is TGTGCCAGCAGTCCCCGTCAGGCTAGCGGGAGAAGAGGTGAGCAGTTCTTC. Protein product: CASSPRQASGRRGEQFF. The rearrangement uses TRBV27 and TRBJ2-1; 10 bases are shared with TRBD2. This CDR3 region has 17 residues. CDR1 is MNHEY and CDR2 is SMNVEV in the germline V gene (reference sequence). The ends lost 5 bases at V and 9 bases at J; junction bases unmatched: 16.